This entry describes one TCR beta chain. Its antigen is currently unknown. PBMCs were isolated at a quantity of at least 7 million per sample. This specimen belongs to a study of blood T cells in healthy people across ages. For the second PCR, which ran for about 7 to 12 cycles, a sample-barcoded 5' primer and a J-beta primer mix were used. Using its own MiXCR run on the 5' RACE reads, TCRdb lists one record per CDR3 protein. The sample contains around 1.7 million distinct CDR3 sequences, 28% of which appear only once. Whole-study results and caveats: Since the PBMCs were unsorted, naive and antigen-experienced cells could not be conclusively compared. Per million T cells, TCR beta diversity dropped roughly linearly as age increased.

V lost 4 bases and J 5 bases, leaving 18 bases between the germline ends. The V gene's germline CDR1 is DFQATT and CDR2 SNEGSKA (reference sequence). The CDR3 consists of 14 residues. Sequenced: blood. The origin of this receptor is a woman in her 30s in good health. This rearrangement joins TRBV20-1 to TRBJ2-7; no clear D gene. The CDR3 is CSATVTPARNEQYF. The CDR3 DNA reads TGCAGTGCTACAGTAACGCCCGCTCGGAACGAGCAGTACTTC.